Below are 20 T cell receptor beta chains sequenced from a single sample in a study of blood T cell repertoires in COVID-19. Sequencing was performed with immunoSEQ multiplex PCR; in TCRdb, only in-frame clones are kept and a portion is missing. The sample carries some 140,000 clones, 70% to 85% recorded once. Sample: peripheral blood. Source of these receptors: a man aged 60-69 years with acute or convalescent COVID-19.

This rearrangement joins TRBV6-2 or TRBV6-3 to TRBJ2-1; TRBD2 matches 14 bases. This CDR3 has 18 amino acids. The V and J ends lost 2 bases and 9 bases, in that order; junction bases with no gene match: 12. Germline V CDR1 and CDR2: MNHEY, SVGEGT. The CDR3 DNA follows: TGTGCCAGCAGTTACCCGACAGGGACCGGGACTAGCGGGAGTGAGCAGTTCTTC. Translating gives CASSYPTGTGTSGSEQFF.

The V gene is TRBV23-1, the J gene TRBJ2-1; possible D gene TRBD2, 6 bases. TRBV23-1 belongs to the ORF category, with a function that is uncertain. This CDR3 spans 17 amino acids. V lost 0 bases, J lost 6 bases, and 18 bases lay in between. CDR3 protein: CASSQSLGGRISNEQFF. The DNA of the CDR3 is TGCGCCAGCAGTCAATCGTTGGGGGGAAGGATTTCCAATGAGCAGTTCTTC.

The chain is built from TRBV27 and TRBJ1-4, with D perhaps TRBD1 (6 bases). Trimming took off 4 bases at V and 5 bases at J, with 17 bases between the two ends. The CDR3 is 16 residues long. Germline assignment: CDR1 MNHEY and CDR2 SMNVEV (reference sequence). The chain's CDR3 is CASSSSRQARNEKLFF. CDR3 DNA sequence: TGTGCCAGCAGTTCCTCCCGACAGGCACGGAATGAAAAACTGTTTTTT.

Turning to this clone: The sample has other DNA sequences that encode this CDR3 too. The V and J genes are TRBV7-2 and TRBJ1-2; no reliable D call. The ends were cut back, 1 base at V and 2 bases at J, with 5 bases in the middle. The germline V gene encodes CDR1 SGHTA and CDR2 FQGNSA. This CDR3 has 13 amino acids. The CDR3 bases are TGTGCCAGCAGCTTAGGTCTGAACTATGGCTACACCTTC. Translation: CASSLGLNYGYTF.

Only a few counts were recorded for this clone. V is TRBV18 and J is TRBJ1-3, with D uncertain. Trimming left V 0 bases short and J 4 bases short, with 13 bases between. This CDR3 is built from 16 residues. Germline assignment: CDR1 KGHSH and CDR2 LQKENI. This chain's CDR3 is CASSPPRGTSGNTIYF. For the CDR3, the DNA is TGTGCCAGCTCACCACCGAGAGGTACTTCCGGAAACACCATATATTTT.

The V gene is TRBV11-2, the J gene TRBJ1-2, with 8 bases matching TRBD1. J was trimmed by 7 bases and V by 2 bases; bases with no gene match: 6. Germline V gene sequence: CDR1 SGHAT, CDR2 FQNNGV. There are 14 residues in the CDR3. The CDR3 loop is CASSLYGQGTGYTF. In nucleotides, the CDR3 is TGTGCCAGCAGCTTATACGGACAGGGTACTGGCTACACCTTC.

This rearrangement joins TRBV19 to TRBJ1-6; 7 bases align to TRBD1. CDR1 is LNHDA, CDR2 SQIVND, per germline (reference sequence). The CDR3 sequence is 13 residues long. Trimming removed 7 bases from V and 10 bases from J; junction bases left unmatched: 7. CDR3 nucleotides: TGTGCCAGTAATCCAGGGGGATCCTCACCCCTCCACTTT. Protein product: CASNPGGSSPLHF.

The chain has TRBV20-1 and TRBJ2-1; 10 bases are a match to TRBD2. V shed 3 bases, J shed 9 bases, and the junction held 8 bases outside the gene matches. CDR3 size: 14 residues. Germline lookup yields CDR1 DFQATT and CDR2 SNEGSKA (reference sequence). The CDR3 DNA follows: TGCAGTGCTAGTAGGTCTAGCGGGAGAAGTGAGCAGTTCTTC. It is translated as CSASRSSGRSEQFF.

The V and J genes are TRBV7-2 and TRBJ1-5, with no clear D. Looked up from germline, CDR1 is SGHTA and CDR2 is FQGNSA. CDR3 length equals 12 residues. Trimming left V 2 bases short and J 5 bases short, with 4 bases between. For the CDR3, the DNA is TGTGCCAGCAGCTTACAGGATCAGCCCCAGCATTTT. Translation gives CASSLQDQPQHF.

This clone has only a few counts. The genes are TRBV5-1 and TRBJ1-1, with 7 bases identical to TRBD1. Germline assignment: CDR1 SGHRS and CDR2 YFSETQ. The CDR3 length is 15 residues. J lost 0 bases, V lost 4 bases, and 6 bases had no gene match. The CDR3 DNA sequence: TGCGCCAGCAGCGTGGGACAGACAATGAACACTGAAGCTTTCTTT. It specifies CASSVGQTMNTEAFF.

The chain has TRBV7-3 and TRBJ2-2, with 7 bases that match TRBD1. V was pared by 4 bases and J by 3 bases, with 14 bases of the junction left unmatched. CDR1 and CDR2 (germline): SGHTA, FQGTGA. There are 18 residues in the CDR3. CDR3 in amino acids: CASSSSFLGQRHTGELFF. CDR3 coding DNA: TGTGCCAGCAGCTCATCATTTCTGGGACAGAGACACACCGGGGAGCTGTTTTTT.

The chain links TRBV9 to TRBJ1-1; the match to TRBD1 covers 7 bases. J lost 8 bases, V lost 4 bases, and 11 bases had no gene match. The germline V gene encodes CDR1 SGDLS and CDR2 YYNGEE. The CDR3 is made up of 14 amino acids. The CDR3 nucleotides are TGTGCCAGCAGCTCCTCTACAGGGGTAGCGGAAGCTTTCTTT. Translation gives CASSSSTGVAEAFF.

This clone was detected a few times. The chain employs TRBV11-2 and TRBJ1-5; a weak D match, TRBD1 (6 bases). Trimming removed 5 bases from V and 4 bases from J, with 9 bases in between. CDR1 SGHAT and CDR2 FQNNGV come from the germline V gene. The CDR3 totals 13 residues. The DNA for the CDR3 is TGTGCCAGCAGCATACAGGGTAATCAGCCCCAGCATTTT. Protein product: CASSIQGNQPQHF.

This clone was seen a handful of times. The gene calls are TRBV28 and TRBJ2-5; the D gene is possibly TRBD1 (6 bases). The germline V gene encodes CDR1 MDHEN and CDR2 SYDVKM. Between the trimmed V and J ends, which lost 4 bases and 8 bases, there was a span of 11 bases. This CDR3 spans 12 amino acids. Written as DNA, the CDR3 is TGTGCCAGCAGTTGGGGGCCCCAAACCCAGTACTTC. It specifies CASSWGPQTQYF. The whole variable domain, filled in from reference TRBV28 and TRBJ2-5, reads DVKVTQSSRYLVKRTGEKVFLECVQDMDHENMFWYRQDPGLGLRLIYFSYDVKMKEKGDIPEGYSVSREKKERFSLILESASTNQTSMYLCASSWGPQTQYFGPGTRLLVL.

V gene TRBV7-6 combines with J gene TRBJ1-3; D perhaps matches TRBD1 (5 bases). Trimming pared 1 base from V and 4 bases from J, leaving 11 bases between. Germline V lookup: CDR1 SGHVS, CDR2 FNYEAQ. The CDR3 is 15 amino acids. CDR3 region: CASSLDRTTGNTIYF. CDR3 DNA sequence: TGTGCCAGCAGCTTAGACAGGACTACCGGAAACACCATATATTTT.

The chain has TRBV10-3 and TRBJ2-7; 8 nucleotides match TRBD1. With 0 bases clipped from V and 12 bases from J, the junction kept 7 bases outside the gene matches. Germline loops: CDR1 ENHRY, CDR2 SYGVKD. This CDR3 contains 13 residues. The CDR3 sequence is CAISESLGTGPYF. The CDR3 nucleotides read TGTGCCATCAGTGAGTCGCTCGGGACAGGACCGTACTTC.

The chain is built from TRBV24-1 and TRBJ2-2; 9 bases match TRBD1. J lost 5 bases, V lost 4 bases, and 13 bases had no gene match. The CDR3 sequence is 18 residues long. CDR1 is KGHDR, CDR2 SFDVKD, per germline. The chain's CDR3 is CATSDRDRVNPFTGELFF. CDR3 DNA: TGTGCCACCAGTGACAGGGACAGGGTAAATCCATTTACCGGGGAGCTGTTTTTT.

This sequence joins TRBV5-1 and TRBJ2-7; 11 nucleotides align to TRBD1. The CDR3 contains 15 residues. CDR1 and CDR2 (germline): SGHRS, YFSETQ. The V gene end was trimmed by 4 bases and the J gene end by 2 bases; junction bases not matched to a gene: 5. Written as DNA, the CDR3 is TGCGCCAGCAGCCCGGGACAGGGGGTTACCTACGAGCAGTACTTC. Protein sequence: CASSPGQGVTYEQYF.

The chain employs TRBV9 and TRBJ2-3; 10 positions agree with TRBD2. The CDR3 sequence is 13 residues long. Germline values: CDR1 SGDLS, CDR2 YYNGEE. The trim removed 3 bases at V and 5 bases at J, leaving 0 bases unmatched. The CDR3 DNA reads as TGTGCCAGCAGCGGACTAGCGGGAGATACGCAGTATTTT. This translates into CASSGLAGDTQYF.

This chain links TRBV24-1 with TRBJ2-2; 9 bases are a match to TRBD2. CDR3 length: 15 amino acids. The V gene's germline CDR1 is KGHDR and CDR2 SFDVKD. V gave up 7 bases and J gave up 3 bases; unmatched junction bases: 5. DNA of the CDR3: TGTGCCACCAGAGCGGGAGGCGTCGACACCGGGGAGCTGTTTTTT. Protein sequence: CATRAGGVDTGELFF.